The 24 T cell receptor beta chains in this list originate from one sample, sequenced in a study of blood T cells in healthy people across ages. The second PCR ran roughly 6 to 11 cycles with a sample-barcoded 5' primer and J-beta primers. Each CDR3 protein is one row after TCRdb ran MiXCR on the 5' RACE reads. This repertoire shows 800,000 or so distinct CDR3 sequences, just under 25% found once; its top ten account for roughly 3.8%. A further study also used this sample, focusing on T cells of mothers and their children.

Sequencing was done on a sample of blood. The source of these receptors is a boy aged 5-17 years in good health.

In this sample, this clonotype turned up many times. CDR3 protein: CASSQEWTQTTDTQYF. DNA for the CDR3: TGCGCCAGCAGCCAAGAATGGACTCAAACCACAGATACGCAGTATTTT. This rearrangement joins TRBV4-3 to TRBJ2-3, with TRBD2 as a possible D gene (5 bases). Between the trimmed V and J ends, which lost 0 bases and 2 bases, there was a span of 12 bases. Germline values: CDR1 LGHNA, CDR2 YSLEER. The CDR3 runs 16 residues.

This clonotype was observed a few times. J is TRBJ2-3 and V is TRBV6-1; 7 nucleotides align to TRBD2. The CDR3 runs to 14 residues. V gave up 6 bases and J gave up 4 bases; unmatched junction bases: 7. The V gene's germline CDR1 is MNHNS and CDR2 SASEGT. Written as DNA, the CDR3 is TGTGCCAGCAGGGGAAGCGGGAAGTCAGATACGCAGTATTTT. Protein: CASRGSGKSDTQYF.

The chain has TRBV6-1 and TRBJ1-2, with D perhaps TRBD1 (5 bases). Trimming took off 4 bases at V and 7 bases at J, with 13 bases between the two ends. The CDR3 contains 13 residues. Germline CDR1 MNHNS, CDR2 SASEGT. The CDR3 sequence: CASSVSGRSGYTF. Written as DNA, the CDR3 is TGTGCCAGCAGTGTCTCAGGGAGAAGTGGCTACACCTTC.

This clonotype showed up just a few times. The V gene is TRBV28, the J gene TRBJ1-5, with no clear D. Germline V gene lookup returns CDR1 MDHEN and CDR2 SYDVKM. V gave up 3 bases and J gave up 7 bases, with 4 bases separating them. The CDR3 consists of 11 residues. The CDR3 here is CASSLRQPQHF. The CDR3, as DNA: TGTGCCAGCAGTTTGAGGCAGCCCCAGCATTTT.

Remarks on this clonotype: Because the CDR3 is missing its conserved closing phenylalanine or tryptophan, this is likely a read error. V and J are TRBV28 and TRBJ1-2; no reliable D call. The CDR3 runs to 13 residues. CDR1 is MDHEN and CDR2 is SYDVKM in the germline V gene. Trimming removed 7 bases from V and 6 bases from J, with 15 bases in between. The CDR3 region has the DNA TGTGCCAGCAATCAGCCCAACTTTGATGGCTACACCCTC. Translating it yields CASNQPNFDGYTL.

The V gene is TRBV11-2, the J gene TRBJ2-3; TRBD2 matches at 13 bases. Per germline, CDR1 SGHAT and CDR2 FQNNGV. The CDR3 consists of 15 residues. Losses at the gene ends were 6 bases for V and 4 bases for J; bases not matched to a gene: 4. The CDR3 DNA reads as TGTGCCAGCAGGCCTACTAGCGGGAGGGCAGATACGCAGTATTTT. Translation: CASRPTSGRADTQYF. Looking up the rest from reference TRBV11-2 and TRBJ2-3 gives the full variable domain: EAGVAQSPRYKIIEKRQSVAFWCNPISGHATLYWYQQILGQGPKLLIQFQNNGVVDDSQLPKDRFSAERLKGVDSTLKIQPAKLEDSAVYLCASRPTSGRADTQYFGPGTRLTVL.

The chain recombines TRBV5-1 with TRBJ2-2, with D tentatively TRBD1 or TRBD2 (5 bases each). Germline lookup yields CDR1 SGHRS and CDR2 YFSETQ. The CDR3 sequence is 15 residues long. Trimming stripped 1 base from V and 4 bases from J, with 11 bases between. In DNA, the CDR3 is TGCGCCAGCAGCTTGTACGGGGCGAGCACCGGGGAGCTGTTTTTT. Translating gives CASSLYGASTGELFF.

The chain joins TRBV10-3 to TRBJ2-7, with D possibly matching TRBD2 (5 bases). V dropped 5 bases and J dropped 5 bases, with 13 bases sitting between them. Germline CDR1 and CDR2: ENHRY and SYGVKD. The CDR3 is 13 residues long. CDR3 amino acids: CAISKAGADEQYF. The CDR3 DNA reads as TGTGCCATCAGTAAAGCCGGAGCGGACGAGCAGTACTTC.

The chain recombines TRBV27 with TRBJ1-1; D remains unclear. CDR1 is MNHEY, CDR2 SMNVEV, per germline (reference sequence). This CDR3 is built from 19 residues. V lost 3 bases to trimming and J lost 3 bases, with 26 bases between them. The CDR3 nucleotides read TGTGCCAGCAGTTTTGCCGCGGCTACGGGGAATTTCGGAGACACTGAAGCTTTCTTT. Protein product: CASSFAAATGNFGDTEAFF.

This clonotype showed up just a few times. The chain uses TRBV11-1 and TRBJ2-3, with a weak D call TRBD1 (6 bases). V was cut by 8 bases and J by 2 bases, with 17 bases left in between. CDR1 and CDR2 (germline): SGHAT, FQDESV (reference sequence). This CDR3 is built from 15 residues. CDR3 residues: CASGLQGSFTDTQYF. The CDR3 coding sequence is TGTGCCAGCGGCCTACAGGGTAGTTTCACAGATACGCAGTATTTT.

The chain recombines TRBV29-1 with TRBJ2-3; 11 bases agree with TRBD2. The CDR3 has 14 amino acids. Losses at the gene ends were 3 bases for V and 2 bases for J; bases not matched to a gene: 1. Germline loops: CDR1 SQVTM, CDR2 ANQGSEA. The CDR3 here is CSVEGLADTDTQYF. In DNA, the CDR3 is TGCAGCGTTGAGGGACTAGCGGACACAGATACGCAGTATTTT.

This chain joins TRBV7-2 and TRBJ2-5; the match to TRBD2 covers 11 bases. Trimming took 5 bases from V and 1 from J; bases not matched to a gene: 6. Germline V gives CDR1 SGHTA, CDR2 FQGNSA. The CDR3 has 16 residues. CDR3 in DNA: TGTGCCAGCAGCAGACTAGCGGGGATACTCCAAGAGACCCAGTACTTC. Amino acid sequence: CASSRLAGILQETQYF.

This clonotype was detected only once. The gene calls are TRBV14 and TRBJ2-1; D remains ambiguous. Trimming took off 4 bases at V and 5 bases at J, with 15 bases between the two ends. This CDR3 comprises 15 residues. CDR1 SGHDN and CDR2 FVKESK come from the germline V gene. CDR3 nucleotides: TGTGCCAGCAGCCCAGGAGTCCTAGTGGACAATGAGCAGTTCTTC. This translates into CASSPGVLVDNEQFF.

The table lists this clonotype with many counts. The J gene is TRBJ2-7, the V gene TRBV20-1; 7 bases are a match to TRBD1. Germline V lookup: CDR1 DFQATT, CDR2 SNEGSKA (reference sequence). The CDR3 contains 14 residues. V was pared by 6 bases and J by 0 bases, with 8 bases of the junction left unmatched. The CDR3 spells CSAERRDSSYEQYF. CDR3 DNA sequence: TGCAGTGCCGAACGCCGGGACAGCTCCTACGAGCAGTACTTC.

The chain has TRBV12-3 or TRBV12-4 and TRBJ2-1, with 10 bases identical to TRBD2. This CDR3 contains 15 residues. Trimming removed 5 bases from V and 7 bases from J; junction bases left unmatched: 8. In nucleotides, the CDR3 is TGTGCCAGCAGTCCCCGGGTAGCGGGAGGAAATGAGCAGTTCTTC. Translation: CASSPRVAGGNEQFF.

This chain uses TRBV14 with TRBJ2-6; weak D call: TRBD1 (5 bases). Per the germline V gene, CDR1 is SGHDN and CDR2 is FVKESK. The CDR3 loop spans 16 amino acids. V shed 1 base and J shed 2 bases, with 9 bases lying between them. The CDR3 coding sequence is TGTGCCAGCAGCCAAGTCTTCAGGGCTGGGGCCAACGTCCTGACTTTC. It codes for CASSQVFRAGANVLTF.

This clonotype was recorded a few times. The chain employs TRBV10-3 and TRBJ1-5; perhaps TRBD1 as D (6 bases). The ends were cut back, 6 bases at V and 5 bases at J, with 14 bases in the middle. CDR3 length equals 14 residues. Germline V gene lookup returns CDR1 ENHRY and CDR2 SYGVKD. The CDR3 DNA sequence: TGTGCCATCAGCGGCTCGGACAGAGATCAGCCCCAGCATTTT. Translating gives CAISGSDRDQPQHF.

This clonotype was observed a handful of times. The genes are TRBV7-2 and TRBJ1-2; tentative D call: TRBD1 (5 bases). The ends were cut back, 4 bases at V and 5 bases at J, with 14 bases in the middle. This CDR3 is built from 14 residues. Per the germline V gene, CDR1 is SGHTA and CDR2 is FQGNSA. CDR3 sequence reads: CASSSRLGGYGYTF. Written as DNA, the CDR3 is TGTGCCAGCAGCTCAAGACTCGGGGGTTATGGCTACACCTTC.

A remark on this clonotype: It may be a read error: a sequence one base away is much more abundant. The genes are TRBV28 and TRBJ2-2; D is uncertain. The V gene lost 3 bases and the J gene lost 1 base, with 3 bases spanning the gap. The CDR3 totals 13 residues. From germline, CDR1 is MDHEN and CDR2 SYDVKM. CDR3 bases: TGTGCCAGCAGTTTCGGGAACACCGGGGAGCTGTTTTTT. It encodes CASSFGNTGELFF.

This clonotype has more than one count but fewer than ten. The rearrangement uses TRBV29-1 and TRBJ2-5; D is uncertain. The germline V and J ends were trimmed by 0 bases and 0 bases, with 11 bases remaining between them. CDR3 length: 15 residues. Germline CDR1 SQVTM, CDR2 ANQGSEA. The CDR3 coding sequence is TGCAGCGTTGAAGATGGAACTGGCGACCAAGAGACCCAGTACTTC. It translates to CSVEDGTGDQETQYF.

A note on this clonotype: This may be a read error, as it is one base from a much larger clone. DNA for the CDR3: TGCAGCGTCCCTGTGAATAACGGGCAGTACTTC. Translated: CSVPVNNGQYF. The rearrangement joins TRBV29-1 to TRBJ2-7; D gene unclear. V was pared by 6 bases and J by 9 bases, with 15 bases between. Germline CDR1 and CDR2: SQVTM and ANQGSEA. The length of the CDR3 is 11 residues.

The chain carries TRBV12-3 or TRBV12-4 and TRBJ2-1; D assignment may be TRBD1 or TRBD2 (5 bases each). There are 13 residues in the CDR3. Trimming removed 6 bases from V and 4 bases from J, with 10 bases in between. CDR3: CASSRETYNEQFF. The CDR3 DNA reads TGTGCCAGCAGCAGGGAGACTTACAATGAGCAGTTCTTC.

The chain carries TRBV28 and TRBJ1-4; D possibly corresponds to TRBD1 (6 bases). Trimming stripped 5 bases from V and 6 bases from J, with 16 bases between. The germline CDR1 and CDR2 sequences are MDHEN and SYDVKM. The CDR3 is 15 residues long. The DNA of the CDR3 is TGTGCCAGCAGTGATACAGGGAGTCTCGATGAAAAACTGTTTTTT. Translated, it gives CASSDTGSLDEKLFF.

There are a few counts of this clonotype. The chain links TRBV20-1 to TRBJ2-7, with 9 bases aligning to TRBD2. CDR3 size: 15 residues. V gave up 5 bases and J gave up 4 bases; unmatched junction bases: 12. The germline CDR1 and CDR2 sequences are DFQATT and SNEGSKA (reference sequence). The CDR3 reads CSAWQIAGAPYEQYF. In DNA, the CDR3 is TGCAGTGCTTGGCAGATAGCGGGAGCGCCGTACGAGCAGTACTTC.